This record looks at one T cell receptor (beta chain) sequence and its context. This clonotype was detected ten times or more. No cognate antigen has been identified for it. Base qualities are not at hand, and no much larger clone is one base apart. The entry originates in a study of neurological immune-mediated disorders (dated by TCRdb to the late 2010s). Concerning the study at large: The study compared peripheral blood TCR-beta repertoires of HTLV-I-associated myelopathy (HAM/TSP) patients, multiple sclerosis patients and healthy controls using UMI-based sequencing. The roughly 100 TCR-beta libraries covered PBMC samples along with longitudinal samples, technical triplicates, and paired sorted CD4+ and CD8+ T-cell subsets. Longitudinal HAM/TSP donors and healthy donors each had 3 time-points at intervals of about 3-40 months. The cohort comprised 65 to 75 subjects: about 14 HAM/TSP patients, some 34 multiple sclerosis patients and about 20 healthy controls. Study-level results and caveats: TCR clonal expansion was highest in HAM/TSP patients and lowest in MS patients, with MS patients falling below even healthy controls. Expanded clones from different subjects shared no identical CDR3 amino acid sequences, which suggests that TCR-beta repertoires were private in all groups.

The time point label, as the study defines it: longitudinal time-point 2. Unsorted PBMC libraries were generated from 2 million PBMCs stored in RNAlater at -80 °C until RNA extraction. Peripheral blood was subjected to Ficoll-Hypaque density gradient centrifugation to isolate PBMCs, which were then cryopreserved in liquid nitrogen. The CDR1 and CDR2 encoded by the germline V gene (reference sequence) are MNHEY and SMNVEV. The germline V end is reduced by 2 bases and the J end by 7 bases; junction bases left unmatched: 14. The CDR3 spans 17 residues, from the cysteine through the phenylalanine. Just CDR3 DNA is preserved here, 51 bases in frame from base 1. cDNA was synthesized by template-switch 5'RACE using a primer with a 10-nucleotide random unique molecular identifier that tagged each TCR transcript. Every sequencing run yielded over 170 million TCR-beta sequences covering 15-18 subjects. Total RNA was extracted with the RNeasy kit. The KAPA Real-time Library Amplification kit was used to amplify TCR-beta VDJ regions with primers for the TCR constant region and the 5'RACE anchor. Sample indexes and Illumina adaptors were added in a first PCR, after which library yield was increased in a second PCR. After Ampure bead purification, the TCR product of roughly 650 bp was size-selected on a 2% E-gel SizeSelection system. Before pooling, library quality was assessed on a Bioanalyzer, concentration was determined with Qubit, and library quantification was performed with the Kapa Library Quantification kit. Libraries were sequenced paired-end 2 x 150 bp on an Illumina HiSeq 2500. To increase sequence diversity, roughly 24-32% phiX was spiked into each library pool. Per the original workflow: Quality-filtered reads were processed with the UMI-based MiGEC pipeline, which removed over 75% of raw TCR sequences during error correction. IMGT germline references were used for aligning VDJ genes, and each clonotype was defined as a unique CDR3 amino acid sequence together with its V-J genes. Clonal expansion, Shannon diversity, and CDR3 relatedness (CalcPairwiseDistances, ClusterSamples) were evaluated with VDJtools, and phylogenetic trees were built with CLCbio workbench. Using coefficient-of-variation modelling across technical triplicates, the study counted a clone as expanded if it had at least 8 unique UMIs. Using fastp at Q25 and MiXCR, TCRdb reprocessed the public reads and kept productive beta chains. Each CDR3 protein gets just one entry, which takes the most common genes and DNA from the rows behind it. The V and J calls, along with clone size, are taken from TCRdb and not from the paper's own processing. In all, the sample holds roughly 45,000 distinct CDR3 sequences, and roughly 14% of those were seen once. Roughly 4.8% of the sample rests with the top ten.

The rearrangement joined TRBV27 to TRBJ2-1, and TRBD1 matches 7 of the central bases. Sequencing input: PBMCs. The clonotype originates from a male donor with HTLV-1-associated myelopathy (HAM/TSP). The CDR3 here reads CASSLGPRGGSGNEQFF. The nucleotide sequence is TGTGCCAGCAGTTTAGGGCCGAGAGGGGGCTCTGGTAATGAGCAGTTCTTC.